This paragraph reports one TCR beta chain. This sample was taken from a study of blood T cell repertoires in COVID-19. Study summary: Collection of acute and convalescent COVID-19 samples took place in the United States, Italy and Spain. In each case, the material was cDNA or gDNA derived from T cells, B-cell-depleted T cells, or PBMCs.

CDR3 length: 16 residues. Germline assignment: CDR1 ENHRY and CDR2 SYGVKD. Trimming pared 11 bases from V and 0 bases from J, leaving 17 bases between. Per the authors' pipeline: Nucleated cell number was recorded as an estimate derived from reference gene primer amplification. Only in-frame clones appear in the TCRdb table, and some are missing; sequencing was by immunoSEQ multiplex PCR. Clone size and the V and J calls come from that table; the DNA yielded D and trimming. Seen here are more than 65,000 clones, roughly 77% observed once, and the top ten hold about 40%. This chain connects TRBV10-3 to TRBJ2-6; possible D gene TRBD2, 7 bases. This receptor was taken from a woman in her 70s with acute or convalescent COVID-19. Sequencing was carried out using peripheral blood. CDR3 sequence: CAFGEGGPSGANVLTF. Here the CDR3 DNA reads TGTGCCTTTGGGGAGGGGGGGCCCTCTGGGGCCAACGTCCTGACTTTC.